This T cell receptor beta chain was profiled in a study of T cells after yellow fever vaccination. Each CDR3 protein is one row after TCRdb ran MiXCR on the 5' RACE reads. The sample yields some 9,300 distinct CDR3 sequences, under 5% seen once. Regarding the study as a whole: At around 96% for CD4 and about 88% for CD8, most primary-vaccination clones showed up again after the booster.

In this sample, this clonotype is medium-sized. Germline CDR1 SQVTM, CDR2 ANQGSEA. The V end lost 7 bases, the J end lost 2 bases, and 9 bases lay between the germline ends. The CDR3 length is 11 residues. This specimen was PBMCs, either bulk or a sorted T-cell subset (CD4+, CD8+, memory, or dextramer-sorted; not recorded which), taken less than 18 days after the first yellow fever vaccination. This receptor was taken from a man younger than 30 who received the YFV17D yellow fever vaccine. This chain links TRBV29-1 with TRBJ2-7; no definite D call. CDR3 sequence: CSAADTYEQYV. The CDR3, as DNA: TGCAGCGCCGCAGACACCTACGAGCAGTACGTC.